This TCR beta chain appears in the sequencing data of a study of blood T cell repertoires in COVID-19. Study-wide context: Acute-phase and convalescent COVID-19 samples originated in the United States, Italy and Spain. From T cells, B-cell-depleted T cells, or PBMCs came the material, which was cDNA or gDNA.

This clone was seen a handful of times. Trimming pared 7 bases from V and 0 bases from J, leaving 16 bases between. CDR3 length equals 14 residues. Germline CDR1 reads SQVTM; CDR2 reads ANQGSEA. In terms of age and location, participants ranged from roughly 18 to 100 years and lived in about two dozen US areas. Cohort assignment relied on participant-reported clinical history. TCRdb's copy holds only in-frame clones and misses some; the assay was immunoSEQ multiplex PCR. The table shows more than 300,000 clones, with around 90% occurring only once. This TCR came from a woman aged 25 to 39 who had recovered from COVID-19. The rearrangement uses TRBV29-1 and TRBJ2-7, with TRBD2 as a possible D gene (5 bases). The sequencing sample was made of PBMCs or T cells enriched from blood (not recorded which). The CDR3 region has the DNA TGCAGCGCCCGCCGAGGGTCTGGCTCCTACGAGCAGTACTTC. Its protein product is CSARRGSGSYEQYF.